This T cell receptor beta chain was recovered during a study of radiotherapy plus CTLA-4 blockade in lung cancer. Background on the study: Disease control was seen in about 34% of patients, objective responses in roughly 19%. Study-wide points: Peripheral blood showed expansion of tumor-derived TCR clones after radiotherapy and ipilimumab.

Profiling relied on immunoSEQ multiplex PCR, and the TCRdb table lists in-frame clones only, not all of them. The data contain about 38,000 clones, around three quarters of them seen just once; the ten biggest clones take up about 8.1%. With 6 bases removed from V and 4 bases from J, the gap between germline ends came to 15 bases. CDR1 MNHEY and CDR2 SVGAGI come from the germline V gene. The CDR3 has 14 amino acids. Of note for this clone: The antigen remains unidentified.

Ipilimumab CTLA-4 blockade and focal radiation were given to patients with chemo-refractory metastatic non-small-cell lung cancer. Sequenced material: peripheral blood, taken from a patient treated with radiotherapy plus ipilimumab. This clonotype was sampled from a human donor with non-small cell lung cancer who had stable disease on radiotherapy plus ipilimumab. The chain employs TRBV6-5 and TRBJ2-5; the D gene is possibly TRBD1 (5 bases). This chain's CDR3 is CASRTDSILETQYF. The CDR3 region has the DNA TGTGCCAGCAGGACAGACAGCATCCTAGAGACCCAGTACTTC.